These 14 T cell receptor beta chains originate from one sample sequenced in a study of cytomegalovirus exposure and HLA in healthy donors. The PCR used 60 Vbeta and 13 Jbeta primers. Generated by immunoSEQ multiplex PCR, the TCRdb table keeps only in-frame clones and is missing some. The table records about 180,000 clones, roughly four fifths of them present only once. Sequenced material: PBMCs. The receptors here all came from a girl under 18 in good health and CMV-seropositive.

The chain has TRBV27 and TRBJ1-2, with TRBD1 matching over 8 bases. The CDR3 covers 12 residues. Germline assignment: CDR1 MNHEY and CDR2 SMNVEV (reference sequence). With V trimmed by 10 bases and J by 2 bases, 3 bases remained unmatched. The CDR3 is CATRTGNYGYTF. CDR3 in DNA: TGTGCCACCCGGACAGGGAACTATGGCTACACCTTC.

This rearrangement joins TRBV5-1 to TRBJ2-5, with TRBD2 matching 9 bases. Losses at the gene ends were 0 bases for V and 1 base for J; bases not matched to a gene: 4. This CDR3 has 16 amino acids. The germline CDR1 and CDR2 sequences are SGHRS and YFSETQ. CDR3: CASSLEGRGGQETQYF. CDR3 DNA sequence: TGCGCCAGCAGCTTGGAGGGGCGGGGGGGCCAAGAGACCCAGTACTTC.

The chain has TRBV28 and TRBJ1-2, with D tentatively TRBD1 (5 bases). Trimming stripped 6 bases from V and 8 bases from J, with 16 bases between. Germline-derived CDR1 and CDR2 are MDHEN and SYDVKM. CDR3 length: 13 residues. This CDR3 is CASSLKGFFGYTF. The CDR3 DNA is TGTGCCAGCAGCTTAAAGGGGTTTTTCGGCTACACCTTC.

The chain links TRBV2 to TRBJ1-2; D not resolved. CDR1 and CDR2 (germline): SNHLY, FYNNEI. V was shortened by 5 bases and J by 6 bases, with 13 bases between the two germline ends. The CDR3 sequence is 13 residues long. The CDR3 is CASSLAGGDGYTF. Here the CDR3 DNA reads TGTGCCAGCAGTTTGGCCGGAGGAGATGGCTACACCTTC.

This clone was picked up one time. CDR3 nucleotide sequence: TGTGCCAGTACCTCCTGGGGACTCTATGGCTACACCTTC. It translates to CASTSWGLYGYTF. The chain employs TRBV19 and TRBJ1-2; D perhaps matches TRBD1 (5 bases). V was shortened by 7 bases and J by 4 bases, with 13 bases between the two germline ends. Germline lookup yields CDR1 LNHDA and CDR2 SQIVND (reference sequence). This CDR3 spans 13 amino acids.

CDR3 bases: TGTGCCAGCAGCTTAGATCCGGGTAAAAGGTACACTGAAGCTTTCTTT. This gives the protein CASSLDPGKRYTEAFF. The V and J genes are TRBV7-4 and TRBJ1-1; D ambiguous. The CDR3 is 16 residues long. V gave up 1 base and J gave up 3 bases, with 15 bases separating them. CDR1 is SGHVT, CDR2 SQSDAQ, per germline.

The chain carries TRBV15 and TRBJ2-2; 7 nucleotides line up with TRBD1. The CDR3 length is 14 residues. CDR1 LNHNV and CDR2 YYDKDF come from the germline V gene (reference sequence). J was trimmed by 5 bases and V by 8 bases; bases with no gene match: 8. The CDR3 nucleotides read TGTGCCACCCAACCGGGACAGACGACCGGGGAGCTGTTTTTT. Translation gives CATQPGQTTGELFF.

This clone was counted only a few times. The J gene is TRBJ1-5, the V gene TRBV2; no definite D call. Trimming stripped 1 base from V and 4 bases from J, with 14 bases between. The CDR3 extends over 16 amino acids. Per the germline V gene, CDR1 is SNHLY and CDR2 is FYNNEI. CDR3 DNA sequence: TGTGCCAGCAGTGAAGAGTTGAGTTCGGGGAATCAGCCCCAGCATTTT. It translates to CASSEELSSGNQPQHF.

This clone has a single count. This sequence joins TRBV14 and TRBJ1-1; D gene ambiguous. This CDR3 is 13 amino acids long. Germline V gene data show CDR1 as SGHDN and CDR2 as FVKESK. V was pared by 1 base and J by 11 bases, with 14 bases between. The CDR3 reads CASSQVSKAGAFF. The CDR3 bases are TGTGCCAGCAGCCAAGTTTCAAAGGCGGGCGCTTTCTTT.

The chain has TRBV25-1 and TRBJ2-7, with TRBD1 matching over 9 bases. V was pared by 4 bases and J by 1 base, with 2 bases of the junction left unmatched. The germline gives CDR1 MGHDK, CDR2 SYGVNS. The CDR3 has 14 residues. Written as DNA, the CDR3 is TGTGCCAGCAGTGCGGGACAGGGATCCTACGAGCAGTACTTC. The encoded protein is CASSAGQGSYEQYF.

The genes are TRBV2 and TRBJ2-1; TRBD2 matches at 7 bases. Germline trimming cut 8 bases from V and 3 bases from J; bases unmatched to any gene: 7. Germline CDR1 is SNHLY and CDR2 is FYNNEI. The CDR3 has 14 amino acids. Here the CDR3 DNA reads TGTGCCAGCTTTAGACGGACTAGCTACAATGAGCAGTTCTTC. Translation: CASFRRTSYNEQFF.

The chain joins TRBV11-2 to TRBJ2-3; 7 nucleotides agree with TRBD1. In germline, CDR1 is SGHAT, CDR2 FQNNGV. This CDR3 is built from 14 residues. With V trimmed by 4 bases and J by 0 bases, 1 base remained unmatched. The chain's CDR3 is CASSWTGSTDTQYF. CDR3 DNA sequence: TGTGCCAGCAGCTGGACAGGAAGCACAGATACGCAGTATTTT.

The chain recombines TRBV5-1 with TRBJ2-2; perhaps TRBD1 as D (6 bases). The CDR3 extends over 16 amino acids. CDR1 SGHRS and CDR2 YFSETQ come from the germline V gene. V lost 6 bases to trimming and J lost 1 base, with 16 bases between them. The CDR3 region is CASNPDSRLNTGELFF. CDR3 DNA: TGCGCCAGCAACCCGGACAGCCGACTGAACACCGGGGAGCTGTTTTTT.

The count of this clone is one. The junction departs from germline at one end; a sequencing error may be responsible. V gene TRBV5-6 combines with J gene TRBJ2-1; D uncertain. CDR3 size: 14 residues. Germline V lookup: CDR1 SGHDT, CDR2 YYEEEE. The DNA of the CDR3 is TGTGCCAGCAGCTTTTATCAGGTTTACAATGGGCAGTTCTTC. Its protein product is CASSFYQVYNGQFF. The full variable domain, in which reference TRBV5-6 and TRBJ2-1 provide the parts outside the CDR3, is DAGVTQSPTHLIKTRGQQVTLRCSPKSGHDTVSWYQQALGQGPQFIFQYYEEEERQRGNFPDRFSGHQFPNYSSELNVNALLLGDSALYLCASSFYQVYNGQFFGPGTRLTVL.